The 32 T cell receptor beta chains below all came from one sample that was sequenced in a study of technical replicates of blood from a few donors. Generated by immunoSEQ multiplex PCR, the TCRdb table keeps only in-frame clones and is missing some. The sample carries 45,000 to 50,000 clones, about 94% recorded once. Material for sequencing was PBMCs. The receptors originated from a human donor in good health. Some clones in this sample may be carry-over from other donors' samples.

The chain employs TRBV10-3 and TRBJ1-5; the D gene is possibly TRBD1 (6 bases). Germline CDR1 and CDR2: ENHRY and SYGVKD. The CDR3 length is 14 residues. The V end was cut by 0 bases, the J end by 7 bases, with 10 bases between. The CDR3 sequence is CAISESGGAQPQHF. The CDR3 DNA is TGTGCCATCAGTGAGTCGGGGGGGGCCCAGCCCCAGCATTTT.

This chain uses TRBV6-5 with TRBJ2-7; 9 bases match TRBD1. Germline V gene sequence: CDR1 MNHEY, CDR2 SVGAGI. The CDR3 contains 15 residues. With V trimmed by 0 bases and J by 3 bases, 3 bases remained unmatched. CDR3 DNA sequence: TGTGCCAGCAGTTACTCGGGGACAGGGATCTACGAGCAGTACTTC. This sequence encodes CASSYSGTGIYEQYF.

This chain links TRBV2 with TRBJ1-2; D is unclear. CDR1 is SNHLY, CDR2 FYNNEI, per germline. The CDR3 contains 16 residues. Trimming stripped 4 bases from V and 8 bases from J, with 23 bases between. The CDR3 loop reads CASSGPGLRESRGYTF. DNA of the CDR3: TGTGCCAGCAGTGGCCCCGGGTTGAGGGAGAGTCGGGGCTACACCTTC.

This clone was observed a few times. CDR3 sequence: CASSEGQGAYNEQFF. The CDR3 DNA sequence: TGTGCCAGCAGTGAAGGGCAGGGGGCTTACAATGAGCAGTTCTTC. This chain uses TRBV6-1 with TRBJ2-1; 8 bases line up with TRBD1. Per the germline V gene, CDR1 is MNHNS and CDR2 is SASEGT. V lost 1 base, J lost 4 bases, and 3 bases stayed unmatched. The CDR3 spans 15 residues.

Comment on this clone: The junction differs from germline at one of its ends, possibly a read error. The V and J genes are TRBV15 and TRBJ1-4, with D maybe TRBD1 (6 bases). From germline, CDR1 is LNHNV and CDR2 YYDKDF (reference sequence). This CDR3 has 15 amino acids. CDR3 DNA sequence: TGTGCCACCAGCGGAGAGGCCCAGGGGAATGAAAAACTGTTTTTT. Its protein product is CATSGEAQGNEKLFF.

The chain employs TRBV6-5 and TRBJ1-1, with 8 positions matching TRBD1. V was pared by 5 bases and J by 9 bases, with 8 bases of the junction left unmatched. The CDR3 is made up of 13 amino acids. Germline V gives CDR1 MNHEY, CDR2 SVGAGI. The CDR3 coding sequence is TGTGCCAGCAGTCCGGACAGGGTCGCTAAAGCTTTCTTT. It specifies CASSPDRVAKAFF.

The chain is built from TRBV7-9 and TRBJ2-3, with 8 bases that match TRBD2. The CDR3 length is 15 residues. After removal of 3 bases from V and 5 bases from J, the junction contained 7 bases not matched to a gene. Germline V gene lookup returns CDR1 SEHNR and CDR2 FQNEAQ (reference sequence). The CDR3 bases are TGTGCCAGCAGCTTGGCCAGCGGGGGTGGAGATACGCAGTATTTT. This sequence encodes CASSLASGGGDTQYF.

The chain is built from TRBV4-3 and TRBJ2-7, with D possibly being TRBD2 (5 bases). The germline gives CDR1 LGHNA, CDR2 YSLEER. CDR3 length: 14 amino acids. The ends were cut back, 0 bases at V and 3 bases at J, with 9 bases in the middle. The CDR3 is CASSQDGGSYEQYF. The CDR3 nucleotides are TGCGCCAGCAGCCAAGATGGAGGCAGCTACGAGCAGTACTTC.

About this clone itself: One end of the junction varies from germline; a read error may be responsible. This chain links TRBV4-3 with TRBJ1-1, with D possibly being TRBD1 (6 bases). From germline, CDR1 is LGHNA and CDR2 YSLEER. This CDR3 contains 13 residues. CDR3 sequence: CASRQGLNTEAFF. The CDR3 DNA reads TGCGCCAGCCGCCAGGGGCTTAACACTGAAGCTTTCTTT.

The chain has TRBV11-2 and TRBJ2-6; TRBD1 aligns across 7 bases. V shed 4 bases and J 2 bases; nucleotides not matched to a gene: 5. The CDR3 loop spans 16 amino acids. CDR1 SGHAT and CDR2 FQNNGV come from the germline V gene. CDR3 amino acids: CASSSDRAPGANVLTF. In DNA form, the CDR3 reads TGTGCCAGCAGCTCCGACAGGGCACCTGGGGCCAACGTCCTGACTTTC.

This chain connects TRBV29-1 to TRBJ2-7; 7 bases match TRBD1. Germline V gene data show CDR1 as SQVTM and CDR2 as ANQGSEA. The CDR3 consists of 12 residues. Trimming cost V 7 bases and J 3 bases; bases outside gene matches: 6. The CDR3 bases are TGCAGCGCCCGACAGGGAAGCTACGAGCAGTACTTC. Amino acid sequence: CSARQGSYEQYF.

The gene calls are TRBV5-4 and TRBJ1-1; possibly TRBD1 for D (5 bases). V lost 0 bases and J 4 bases, leaving 13 bases between the germline ends. There are 15 residues in the CDR3. CDR1 is SGHNT, CDR2 YYREEE, per germline (reference sequence). For the CDR3, the DNA is TGTGCCAGCAGCTTGGTGGTGGGAAGGGGCACTGAAGCTTTCTTT. This encodes CASSLVVGRGTEAFF.

The chain links TRBV19 to TRBJ2-1, with D maybe TRBD1 (6 bases). V lost 7 bases to trimming and J lost 8 bases, with 21 bases between them. The CDR3 runs to 15 residues. The germline V gene encodes CDR1 LNHDA and CDR2 SQIVND (reference sequence). CDR3 bases: TGTGCCAGTAACGTGGGGACAAGTATCGGCGATGAGCAGTTCTTC. Translating gives CASNVGTSIGDEQFF.

The genes are TRBV7-3 and TRBJ2-2, with 7 bases matching TRBD2. This CDR3 has 17 residues. V trimming: 1 base; J trimming: 2 bases; junction bases outside the gene matches: 7. Germline values: CDR1 SGHTA, CDR2 FQGTGA. The CDR3 spells CASSLIVTSDNTGELFF. The DNA of the CDR3 is TGTGCCAGCAGCTTAATTGTCACTAGCGACAACACCGGGGAGCTGTTTTTT.

The chain recombines TRBV7-2 with TRBJ2-7; 11 bases are a match to TRBD2. The CDR3 is 14 amino acids. Germline lookup yields CDR1 SGHTA and CDR2 FQGNSA. V shed 5 bases and J 4 bases; nucleotides not matched to a gene: 4. In DNA, the CDR3 is TGTGCCAGCAGCCAGGGACTAGCGGTATACGAGCAGTACTTC. Translated: CASSQGLAVYEQYF.

For this clone: Mismatch with germline at one junction end may stem from a read error. The chain has TRBV6-5 and TRBJ2-3; the D gene is possibly TRBD2 (5 bases). This CDR3 has 13 residues. From germline, CDR1 is MNHEY and CDR2 SVGAGI. The CDR3 spells CASRGRVTNTQYF. In DNA, the CDR3 is TGTGCCAGCCGGGGTAGGGTCACAAATACGCAGTATTTT.

V usage is TRBV11-3 and J usage is TRBJ2-7; 8 bases match TRBD2. CDR1 and CDR2 (germline): SGHNT, YENEEA. With V trimmed by 6 bases and J by 2 bases, 12 bases remained unmatched. The CDR3 is 16 amino acids. The CDR3 DNA reads TGTGCCAGCAGGGGCCCATACAGCGGGAGAGCCTACGAGCAGTACTTC. This sequence encodes CASRGPYSGRAYEQYF.

The J gene is TRBJ2-5, the V gene TRBV7-8, with D perhaps matching TRBD1 (6 bases). Germline CDR1 is SGHVS and CDR2 is FQNEAQ. The CDR3 covers 15 residues. Trimming shortened V by 2 bases and J by 1 base, and 11 bases separated the two germline ends. CDR3 nucleotides: TGTGCCAGCAGCTTAAGGACAGACACCCAAGAGACCCAGTACTTC. This codes for CASSLRTDTQETQYF.

The V call is TRBV29-1, the J call TRBJ2-3; 7 nucleotides line up with TRBD2. In germline, CDR1 is SQVTM, CDR2 ANQGSEA. The CDR3 has 11 amino acids. With V trimmed by 4 bases and J by 11 bases, 6 bases remained unmatched. CDR3 loop: CSVGGGYGQYF. CDR3 sequence (DNA): TGCAGCGTTGGGGGGGGGTATGGGCAGTATTTT.

The J gene is TRBJ1-1, the V gene TRBV18; D remains unclear. CDR3 length: 13 residues. V dropped 3 bases and J dropped 8 bases, with 13 bases sitting between them. Germline lookup yields CDR1 KGHSH and CDR2 LQKENI. CDR3 amino acids: CASSPVPTREAFF. The DNA of the CDR3 is TGTGCCAGCTCACCTGTCCCTACCCGCGAAGCTTTCTTT.

V usage is TRBV4-3 and J usage is TRBJ2-7; D perhaps matches TRBD2 (5 bases). CDR1 is LGHNA and CDR2 is YSLEER in the germline V gene. The CDR3 is made up of 14 amino acids. Trimming took off 0 bases at V and 6 bases at J, with 12 bases between the two ends. CDR3 loop: CASSQDNRDGEQYF. The CDR3 region has the DNA TGCGCCAGCAGCCAAGACAACCGGGATGGCGAGCAGTACTTC.

The chain has TRBV6-5 and TRBJ2-7, with a weak D call TRBD1 (6 bases). The CDR3 totals 15 residues. Germline CDR1 and CDR2: MNHEY and SVGAGI. The V end was cut by 2 bases, the J end by 2 bases, with 13 bases between. The DNA of the CDR3 is TGTGCCAGCAGTTACAGAGACAGGAGAGCCTACGAGCAGTACTTC. Translated, it gives CASSYRDRRAYEQYF.

The chain combines TRBV9 with TRBJ2-2; 8 bases map to TRBD2. CDR1 and CDR2 (germline): SGDLS, YYNGEE. This CDR3 spans 15 amino acids. V gave up 4 bases and J gave up 7 bases; unmatched junction bases: 9. The CDR3: CASSSVSGGVGELFF. The CDR3 DNA sequence: TGTGCCAGCAGCTCCGTCAGCGGGGGCGTCGGGGAGCTGTTTTTT.

This sequence joins TRBV9 and TRBJ1-1; 10 bases fit TRBD1. The V gene's germline CDR1 is SGDLS and CDR2 YYNGEE. This CDR3 spans 14 amino acids. J was trimmed by 4 bases and V by 0 bases; bases with no gene match: 0. The CDR3 DNA sequence: TGTGCCAGCAGCGTAGGGGACAGGGGCACTGAAGCTTTCTTT. This sequence encodes CASSVGDRGTEAFF.

This chain uses TRBV5-4 with TRBJ2-5, with 8 bases matching TRBD1. Trimming cost V 4 bases and J 5 bases; bases outside gene matches: 7. This CDR3 has 14 amino acids. CDR1 SGHNT and CDR2 YYREEE come from the germline V gene (reference sequence). The CDR3 is CASSLPDRAETQYF. Written as DNA, the CDR3 is TGTGCCAGCAGCCTACCGGACAGGGCGGAGACCCAGTACTTC.

The genes are TRBV7-2 and TRBJ1-2; TRBD1 is a possible D gene (6 bases). The ends were cut back, 7 bases at V and 1 base at J, with 13 bases in the middle. The CDR3 extends over 14 amino acids. Germline values: CDR1 SGHTA, CDR2 FQGNSA. CDR3 DNA: TGTGCCAGCAACCAACAGGGTAGTAACTATGGCTACACCTTC. Its protein product is CASNQQGSNYGYTF.

The chain couples TRBV27 to TRBJ2-3, with D perhaps matching TRBD2 (5 bases). Germline lookup yields CDR1 MNHEY and CDR2 SMNVEV (reference sequence). This CDR3 comprises 15 residues. V was clipped by 4 bases and J by 2 bases, with 13 bases between them. CDR3 DNA sequence: TGTGCCAGCAGTTCCCCGGGCGGGCTCACAGATACGCAGTATTTT. Translating gives CASSSPGGLTDTQYF.

The chain recombines TRBV6-5 with TRBJ2-3; 8 positions agree with TRBD1. V dropped 5 bases and J dropped 5; count of bases not matched to a gene: 3. Germline CDR1 reads MNHEY; CDR2 reads SVGAGI. CDR3 length: 13 residues. The CDR3 reads CASSPQGGDTQYF. Here the CDR3 DNA reads TGTGCCAGCAGTCCACAGGGGGGAGATACGCAGTATTTT.

V is TRBV6-5 and J is TRBJ1-6, with TRBD1 matching over 9 bases. V gave up 4 bases and J gave up 10 bases; unmatched junction bases: 8. Germline V gene data show CDR1 as MNHEY and CDR2 as SVGAGI. This CDR3 has 15 residues. CDR3 nucleotides: TGTGCCAGCAGTTCCCAGGACAGGGGAAGGTCACCCCTCCACTTT. It is translated as CASSSQDRGRSPLHF.

This chain uses TRBV5-6 with TRBJ2-7, with 10 bases matching TRBD2. CDR3 size: 15 residues. Trimming took 0 bases from V and 7 from J; bases not matched to a gene: 7. Germline V gene data show CDR1 as SGHDT and CDR2 as YYEEEE. The CDR3 loop is CASSLGLAGVEEQYF. The CDR3 region has the DNA TGTGCCAGCAGCTTGGGGCTAGCGGGAGTGGAAGAGCAGTACTTC.

The chain recombines TRBV2 with TRBJ1-5, with 8 bases lining up with TRBD1. The CDR3 extends over 14 amino acids. The V segment lost 5 bases and the J segment 4 bases; nucleotides outside the gene matches: 4. CDR1 is SNHLY, CDR2 FYNNEI, per germline. This CDR3 reads CASSTQGVNQPQHF. The CDR3 region has the DNA TGTGCCAGCAGTACACAGGGGGTGAATCAGCCCCAGCATTTT.

The table lists this clone with a count of one. This rearrangement joins TRBV7-9 to TRBJ2-3; 7 positions match TRBD2. The V and J ends lost 6 bases and 4 bases, in that order; junction bases with no gene match: 13. The germline CDR1 and CDR2 sequences are SEHNR and FQNEAQ (reference sequence). The CDR3 length is 16 residues. CDR3 nucleotides: TGTGCCAGCAGTCAAAACTGGGCGGGAGTACCAGATACGCAGTATTTT. Protein sequence: CASSQNWAGVPDTQYF. Full variable domain (rest looked up from reference TRBV7-9 and TRBJ2-3): DTGVSQNPRHKITKRGQNVTFRCDPISEHNRLYWYRQTLGQGPEFLTYFQNEAQLEKSRLLSDRFSAERPKGSFSTLEIQRTEQGDSAMYLCASSQNWAGVPDTQYFGPGTRLTVL.